The 18 T cell receptor beta chains in this list originate from one sample, sequenced in a study of blood T cell repertoires in COVID-19. Sequencing was performed with immunoSEQ multiplex PCR; in TCRdb, only in-frame clones are kept and a portion is missing. The sample lists approximately 120,000 clones; more than 70% were seen once. Sequenced: peripheral blood. These receptors all stem from an elderly woman with COVID-19, enrolled during active disease.

This clone has just a few counts. The rearrangement joins TRBV11-2 to TRBJ2-3; D not certain. Trimming shortened V by 3 bases and J by 1 base, and 5 bases separated the two germline ends. The germline CDR1 and CDR2 sequences are SGHAT and FQNNGV. CDR3 size: 13 residues. CDR3 sequence: CASSFLRTDTQYF. The CDR3 DNA reads as TGTGCCAGCAGCTTTCTTCGCACAGATACGCAGTATTTT.

V is TRBV28 and J is TRBJ1-2; D is uncertain. Between the trimmed V and J ends, which lost 2 bases and 5 bases, there was a span of 15 bases. CDR1 and CDR2 (germline): MDHEN, SYDVKM. There are 15 residues in the CDR3. The CDR3 protein is CASSLDFVGAYGYTF. Here the CDR3 DNA reads TGTGCCAGCAGTTTAGATTTTGTCGGTGCGTATGGCTACACCTTC.

This clone was seen once. The genes are TRBV7-2 and TRBJ2-5; 7 bases line up with TRBD1. Per the germline V gene, CDR1 is SGHTA and CDR2 is FQGNSA. CDR3 length equals 16 residues. Trimming at V came to 5 bases and at J to 2 bases, leaving 11 bases not matched to a gene. DNA of the CDR3: TGTGCCAGCAGCCCGCCACCCGGGACAGCTCAAGAGACCCAGTACTTC. Protein: CASSPPPGTAQETQYF.

This chain joins TRBV24-1 and TRBJ1-4, with unresolved D. Trimming left V 4 bases short and J 0 bases short, with 5 bases between. The CDR3 has 14 amino acids. The germline V gene has CDR1 KGHDR and CDR2 SFDVKD. CDR3 nucleotide sequence: TGTGCCACCAGTGAGTCCGCAACTAATGAAAAACTGTTTTTT. Protein sequence: CATSESATNEKLFF.

This chain uses TRBV7-3 with TRBJ2-7, with 7 nucleotides matching TRBD2. The CDR3 runs to 15 residues. Germline V gene lookup returns CDR1 SGHTA and CDR2 FQGTGA. V dropped 1 base and J dropped 1; count of bases not matched to a gene: 4. In nucleotides, the CDR3 is TGTGCCAGCAGCTTAAACCCTAGCGGTTCCTACGAGCAGTACTTC. This encodes CASSLNPSGSYEQYF.

The chain has TRBV25-1 and TRBJ1-6, with D unresolved. The CDR3 is 14 amino acids. Trimming took off 3 bases at V and 8 bases at J, with 11 bases between the two ends. The germline V gene has CDR1 MGHDK and CDR2 SYGVNS. CDR3 in DNA: TGTGCCAGCAGTGACCCTCGACTGGATTCACCCCTCCACTTT. It translates to CASSDPRLDSPLHF.

The chain recombines TRBV18 with TRBJ1-4; D not resolved. The germline V and J ends were trimmed by 6 bases and 8 bases, with 16 bases remaining between them. The germline V gene has CDR1 KGHSH and CDR2 LQKENI. The CDR3 loop spans 14 amino acids. CDR3 DNA: TGTGCCAGCTCGATAGTGGAAGGCAGGGAAAAACTGTTTTTT. Protein: CASSIVEGREKLFF.

The chain recombines TRBV10-3 with TRBJ2-7; 11 nucleotides match TRBD1. V gave up 2 bases and J gave up 4 bases; unmatched junction bases: 4. This CDR3 spans 15 amino acids. In germline, CDR1 is ENHRY, CDR2 SYGVKD. The DNA of the CDR3 is TGTGCCATCAGTGAGGCGGGACAGGGGGTATACGAGCAGTACTTC. Residues: CAISEAGQGVYEQYF.

This sequence joins TRBV28 and TRBJ2-7; 9 bases agree with TRBD1. The CDR3 totals 16 residues. V lost 2 bases and J lost 5; bases outside the gene matches: 10. Germline CDR1 and CDR2: MDHEN and SYDVKM. CDR3 sequence (DNA): TGTGCCAGCAGTTTAGGTCCCGGACAGGGGAGAAACGAGCAGTACTTC. Residues: CASSLGPGQGRNEQYF.

This chain connects TRBV4-3 to TRBJ2-7; possibly TRBD2 for D (5 bases). In germline, CDR1 is LGHNA, CDR2 YSLEER. V was cut by 0 bases and J by 6 bases, with 9 bases left in between. The CDR3 contains 13 residues. The CDR3 region is CASSQDGGGEQYF. The CDR3 DNA is TGCGCCAGCAGCCAAGATGGTGGAGGCGAGCAGTACTTC.

V usage is TRBV7-9 and J usage is TRBJ2-5, with 7 bases fitting TRBD1. The CDR3 totals 15 residues. J was trimmed by 5 bases and V by 0 bases; bases with no gene match: 6. Germline V gene lookup returns CDR1 SEHNR and CDR2 FQNEAQ (reference sequence). The DNA of the CDR3 is TGTGCCAGCAGCTTAGCGCCAACAGGGGTCGAGACCCAGTACTTC. Protein sequence: CASSLAPTGVETQYF.

This clone was detected a few times. V and J are TRBV4-3 and TRBJ2-3, with 16 positions matching TRBD2. This CDR3 is 18 amino acids long. Germline V CDR1 and CDR2: LGHNA, YSLEER. The V and J ends lost 0 bases and 6 bases, in that order; junction bases with no gene match: 6. The CDR3 region has the DNA TGCGCCAGCAGCCAAGATCTTAGGGGACTAGCGGGAGGGGATACGCAGTATTTT. It specifies CASSQDLRGLAGGDTQYF.

The rearrangement joins TRBV5-1 to TRBJ2-7; the match to TRBD2 covers 7 bases. The CDR3 covers 17 residues. The germline V gene has CDR1 SGHRS and CDR2 YFSETQ. After removal of 0 bases from V and 4 bases from J, the junction contained 13 bases not matched to a gene. CDR3 region: CASSLAAGTGTTYEQYF. The CDR3 region has the DNA TGCGCCAGCAGCTTGGCCGCAGGGACCGGGACTACGTACGAGCAGTACTTC.

The chain is built from TRBV27 and TRBJ1-4; D uncertain. Germline V gives CDR1 MNHEY, CDR2 SMNVEV (reference sequence). The V end lost 3 bases, the J end lost 8 bases, and 10 bases lay between the germline ends. The CDR3 sequence is 13 residues long. This CDR3 is CASSFYEQEKLFF. The CDR3 nucleotides read TGTGCCAGCAGTTTTTATGAACAAGAAAAACTGTTTTTT. The full variable domain, with the rest looked up from reference TRBV27 and TRBJ1-4, is EAQVTQNPRYLITVTGKKLTVTCSQNMNHEYMSWYRQDPGLGLRQIYYSMNVEVTDKGDVPEGYKVSRKEKRNFPLILESPSPNQTSLYFCASSFYEQEKLFFGSGTQLSVL.

The V call is TRBV6-5, the J call TRBJ1-2, with a possible D match to TRBD1 (5 bases). V lost 6 bases and J 2 bases, leaving 10 bases between the germline ends. From germline, CDR1 is MNHEY and CDR2 SVGAGI. The CDR3 contains 13 residues. This CDR3 is CASSFRGNYGYTF. CDR3 bases: TGTGCCAGCAGCTTTCGGGGGAACTATGGCTACACCTTC.

This chain joins TRBV28 and TRBJ2-5; TRBD2 aligns across 7 bases. The CDR3 runs to 15 residues. Trimming cost V 6 bases and J 5 bases; bases outside gene matches: 12. CDR1 is MDHEN, CDR2 SYDVKM, per germline. CDR3: CASRLATPHRETQYF. Written as DNA, the CDR3 is TGTGCCAGCAGACTAGCGACCCCCCACCGCGAGACCCAGTACTTC.

This chain connects TRBV19 to TRBJ1-2; no clear D gene. Germline V gives CDR1 LNHDA, CDR2 SQIVND (reference sequence). This CDR3 contains 13 residues. V dropped 3 bases and J dropped 2 bases, with 7 bases sitting between them. CDR3 amino acids: CASSIIRNYGYTF. The CDR3 coding sequence is TGTGCCAGTAGTATTATACGGAACTATGGCTACACCTTC.

V and J are TRBV5-1 and TRBJ2-7, with 10 bases aligning to TRBD1. The length of the CDR3 is 15 residues. From germline, CDR1 is SGHRS and CDR2 YFSETQ. V lost 4 bases and J lost 9; bases outside the gene matches: 13. The CDR3 bases are TGCGCCAGCAGCGGGACAGGGGCCGCTGCCACGTTGCAGTACTTC. Translation: CASSGTGAAATLQYF.